A selection of T cell receptor beta chains follows, all from one sample in a study of blood T cells in healthy people across ages. In TCRdb, the 5' RACE reads were re-called with MiXCR into one record per CDR3 protein. This table has 1.5 million to 2 million distinct CDR3 sequences, around 50% appearing once. Sequenced material: blood. The receptors here all came from a woman aged 40 to 50 in good health. The CDR3 runs from the conserved cysteine through the conserved F or W. The order of the fields is D gene, J gene, V gene, clone size, CDR3 DNA, CDR3 protein. A D gene is named only where the DNA matches it firmly. Clone size is given for some rows only: seen once, a few or many times, or a class if the clone is expanded.

NA,TRBJ1-2,TRBV11-2,NA,TGTGCCAGCAGCTTAGAAACGGACGGATACTATGGCTACACCTTC,CASSLETDGYYGYTF
TRBD2,TRBJ2-7,TRBV11-2,few,TGTGCCAGCAGCTTGGAGGGACTAAAGGTCGGCGAGCAGTACTTC,CASSLEGLKVGEQYF
NA,TRBJ1-1,TRBV7-9,once,TGTACCAGCAGCGCTTACAGTATTCTGAATACTGAAGCTTTCTTT,CTSSAYSILNTEAFF
NA,TRBJ2-7,TRBV7-2,few,TGTGCCAGCAAGATAGACCGGCTTAACTACGAGCAGTACTTC,CASKIDRLNYEQYF
NA,TRBJ2-5,TRBV10-3,NA,TGTGCCATCAGCATGACAGCCCAAGAGACCCAGTACTTC,CAISMTAQETQYF
TRBD1,TRBJ2-3,TRBV29-1,few,TGCAGCTTATGGGACAGGGGGCTTATGCAGTATTTT,CSLWDRGLMQYF
NA,TRBJ2-5,TRBV20-1,NA,TGCAGTGCTAGAGATATGGGACCCGAGACCCAGTACTTC,CSARDMGPETQYF
NA,TRBJ2-7,TRBV2,NA,TGTGCCAGCAGTGAGGGCAGCCAATCCTACGAGCAGTACTTC,CASSEGSQSYEQYF
TRBD1,TRBJ2-4,TRBV3-1,few,TGTGCCAGCAGCCCCAGGGACAGGGCCCTAGCCAAAAACATTCAGTACTTC,CASSPRDRALAKNIQYF
TRBD1,TRBJ1-1,TRBV2,NA,TGTGCCAGCAATAGGACAGGGACTACCATGAACACTGAAGCTTTCTTT,CASNRTGTTMNTEAFF
NA,TRBJ2-7,TRBV9,NA,TGTGCCAGCAGCCCCATAACGACTGTATTTAAGGTTTCCTACGAGCAGTACTTC,CASSPITTVFKVSYEQYF
TRBD2,TRBJ2-1,TRBV6-2/TRBV6-3,few,TGTGCCAGCAGTTGGGGGAGCGGGGGGGACAATGAGCAGTTCTTC,CASSWGSGGDNEQFF
TRBD1,TRBJ2-5,TRBV20-1,NA,TGCAGTGCTAGTCGACAGGGGGCTTCGGGGGAGACCCAGTACTTC,CSASRQGASGETQYF
TRBD1,TRBJ2-5,TRBV28,NA,TGTGCCAGCCGACGGACAGGGGGCAACCATGAGCAGTACTTC,CASRRTGGNHEQYF
TRBD1,TRBJ2-7,TRBV5-1,NA,TGCGCCAGCAGGACAGGGGATGCCTACGAGCAGTACTTC,CASRTGDAYEQYF
NA,TRBJ2-1,TRBV7-9,NA,TGTGCCAGCAGCTTAGACGGGATAGAGGGGGATGAGCAGTTCTTC,CASSLDGIEGDEQFF
NA,TRBJ2-3,TRBV6-2/TRBV6-3,NA,TGTGCCAGCAAGGACGGTCCGGATACGCAGTATTTT,CASKDGPDTQYF
TRBD1,TRBJ2-6,TRBV4-2,NA,TGTGCCAGCAGCCAGCCAACCGGACAGGGGGTCATCCTCTCTGGGGCCAACGTCCTGACTTTC,CASSQPTGQGVILSGANVLTF
NA,TRBJ1-2,TRBV3-1,NA,TGTGCCAGCAGCCCAGGGTCGCGGTATGGCTACACCTTC,CASSPGSRYGYTF
TRBD1,TRBJ1-1,TRBV3-1,NA,TGTGCCAGCGGGACAGGGAACTCTGAAGCTTTCTTT,CASGTGNSEAFF
NA,TRBJ2-3,TRBV7-2,NA,TGTGCCAGCAGCGAGACTAGATCTACGCAGTATTTT,CASSETRSTQYF
TRBD1,TRBJ2-7,TRBV20-1,few,TGCAGTGCTAGACATACCGGACAGGCTTACGAGCAGTACTTC,CSARHTGQAYEQYF
TRBD2,TRBJ2-7,TRBV27,NA,TGTGCCAGCAGTCCAGTGGCTCCAACTAGCGGGGCAACCTACGAGCAGTACTTC,CASSPVAPTSGATYEQYF
TRBD1,TRBJ1-2,TRBV28,NA,TGTGCCAGCAGTTCAATCAGGGGGCGCAACTATGGCTACACCTTC,CASSSIRGRNYGYTF
TRBD2,TRBJ2-1,TRBV20-1,few,TGCAGTGCTAGATTCGGACTAGCGGCGTCAGGCTCCTACAATGAGCAGTTCTTC,CSARFGLAASGSYNEQFF
TRBD2,TRBJ2-1,TRBV20-1,NA,TGCAGTGCTAGTTCCCTGGGGAGCGGGGTAGCAAATGAGCAGTTCTTC,CSASSLGSGVANEQFF
NA,TRBJ2-5,TRBV20-1,NA,TGCAGTGCTAGGGGGAATTACCAAGAGACCCAGTACTTC,CSARGNYQETQYF
TRBD1,TRBJ2-3,TRBV9,once,TGTGCCAGCAGCGCCGACAGGGTCGAAGATACGCAGTATTTT,CASSADRVEDTQYF
NA,TRBJ2-5,TRBV5-1,few,TGCGCCAGCAGCTTGGCCCGACCGCGGCGGGGCAAAGAAGAGACCCAGTACTTC,CASSLARPRRGKEETQYF
NA,TRBJ1-2,TRBV5-4,NA,TGTGCCAGCAGCTTGGCCTCTTGGGGTAACTATGGCTACACCTTC,CASSLASWGNYGYTF
NA,TRBJ2-3,TRBV6-2/TRBV6-3,few,TGTGCCAGCACCCGGGGTCACACAGATACGCAGTATTTT,CASTRGHTDTQYF
NA,TRBJ1-6,TRBV6-2/TRBV6-3,NA,TGTGCCAGCAGTTACTCGATCGGGTCCAGCTCCTATAATTCACCCCTCCACTTT,CASSYSIGSSSYNSPLHF
NA,TRBJ2-5,TRBV20-1,NA,TGCAGTGCTAGGGCCGACCCCCCGGGGACCCAGTACTTC,CSARADPPGTQYF
TRBD2,TRBJ2-1,TRBV2,NA,TGTGCCAGGGACAGGACTAGCGGGGGGTTTTACAATGAGCAGTTCTTC,CARDRTSGGFYNEQFF
TRBD2,TRBJ2-6,TRBV4-3,NA,TGCGCCAGCAGCCAGGTGTACGGGACTACTTCTGGGGCCAACGTCCTGACTTTC,CASSQVYGTTSGANVLTF
TRBD1,TRBJ2-4,TRBV20-1,NA,TGCAGTGCTAGAAGACAGGGAGTGGCCAAAAACATTCAGTACTTC,CSARRQGVAKNIQYF
TRBD1,TRBJ2-3,TRBV9,NA,TGTGCCAGCAGCGTAGGGGGAACAGGGGGCACAGATACGCAGTATTTT,CASSVGGTGGTDTQYF
NA,TRBJ1-5,TRBV6-6,few,TGTGCCAGCAGTTATGGGGGTGCGGGTCAGCCCCAGCATTTT,CASSYGGAGQPQHF
TRBD1,TRBJ1-5,TRBV4-3,NA,TGCGCCAGCAGCAACCAACAGGGGGTCGATCAGCCCCAGCATTTT,CASSNQQGVDQPQHF